The 25 T cell receptor beta chains below were found in one sample sequenced in a study of Tregs in tolerant kidney transplant recipients. TCRdb's table, derived via immunoSEQ multiplex PCR, lists solely in-frame clones and lacks some. The sample carries about 110,000 clones, 90% recorded once. Source: CD4+ T cells from blood, taken before the transplant. Source of these receptors: a human donor who received a combined kidney and bone marrow transplant.

The genes are TRBV28 and TRBJ2-6; perhaps TRBD2 as D (6 bases). The CDR3 totals 16 residues. The germline V and J ends were trimmed by 2 bases and 1 base, with 9 bases remaining between them. Germline loops: CDR1 MDHEN, CDR2 SYDVKM. CDR3 sequence: CASSLRDWSGANVLTF. CDR3 nucleotide sequence: TGTGCCAGCAGTTTAAGGGACTGGTCTGGGGCCAACGTCCTGACTTTC.

The gene calls are TRBV5-1 and TRBJ2-3; 13 positions agree with TRBD2. The germline V gene encodes CDR1 SGHRS and CDR2 YFSETQ. This CDR3 spans 16 amino acids. V shed 4 bases and J 4 bases; nucleotides not matched to a gene: 6. The CDR3 nucleotides read TGCGCCAGCAGCGTTGGACTAGCGGGGGAGGCAGATACGCAGTATTTT. Its translation: CASSVGLAGEADTQYF.

A few counts support this clone. The chain links TRBV28 to TRBJ1-2; the match to TRBD1 covers 9 bases. Germline V gene data show CDR1 as MDHEN and CDR2 as SYDVKM. The CDR3 totals 14 residues. Trimming removed 5 bases from V and 7 bases from J; junction bases left unmatched: 8. The CDR3 here is CASSTTGGLAGYTF. CDR3 sequence (DNA): TGTGCCAGCAGTACGACAGGGGGGTTGGCTGGCTACACCTTC.

This chain links TRBV15 with TRBJ2-3; 9 bases line up with TRBD1. Germline values: CDR1 LNHNV, CDR2 YYDKDF (reference sequence). V gave up 4 bases and J gave up 3 bases; unmatched junction bases: 5. The CDR3 extends over 15 amino acids. For the CDR3, the DNA is TGTGCCACCAGCAACCACGGGACAGGGACAGATACGCAGTATTTT. Translation gives CATSNHGTGTDTQYF.

This chain joins TRBV9 and TRBJ2-7, with 8 bases matching TRBD1. The CDR3 covers 15 residues. Germline V gives CDR1 SGDLS, CDR2 YYNGEE. After removal of 0 bases from V and 2 bases from J, the junction contained 4 bases not matched to a gene. The CDR3 DNA reads as TGTGCCAGCAGCGTAGACGGGACAGGTACCTACGAGCAGTACTTC. Translation: CASSVDGTGTYEQYF.

The rearrangement uses TRBV6-6 and TRBJ2-5; D is uncertain. This CDR3 contains 12 residues. V shed 2 bases and J shed 5 bases, with 6 bases lying between them. Per the germline V gene, CDR1 is MNHNY and CDR2 is SVGAGI (reference sequence). The CDR3 region is CASSYPEETQYF. The DNA of the CDR3 is TGTGCCAGCAGTTACCCGGAGGAGACCCAGTACTTC.

For the CDR3, the DNA is TGTGCCAGCAGCGCATCTGGAAACACCATATATTTT. Protein sequence: CASSASGNTIYF. The V gene is TRBV9, the J gene TRBJ1-3; D not resolved. The V gene's germline CDR1 is SGDLS and CDR2 YYNGEE. The CDR3 length is 12 residues. Between the trimmed V and J ends, which lost 3 bases and 1 base, there was a span of 2 bases.

The V and J genes are TRBV7-2 and TRBJ2-5; 8 bases fit TRBD1. Looked up from germline, CDR1 is SGHTA and CDR2 is FQGNSA. V was pared by 5 bases and J by 4 bases, with 15 bases of the junction left unmatched. CDR3 length: 17 residues. The CDR3 spells CASSTKIPGGAGETQYF. CDR3 DNA sequence: TGTGCCAGCAGCACGAAAATCCCAGGGGGCGCGGGAGAGACCCAGTACTTC.

The V call is TRBV5-5, the J call TRBJ1-2, with 7 nucleotides matching TRBD1. This CDR3 has 16 amino acids. The J segment lost 9 bases and the V segment lost 0 bases, leaving 14 bases of the junction unmatched. Germline CDR1 and CDR2: SGHKS and YYEKEE (reference sequence). The CDR3 bases are TGTGCCAGCAGCTTGGCTGGGACAGAGCTGTGGAGGAGCTACACCTTC. Amino acid sequence: CASSLAGTELWRSYTF.

The chain uses TRBV5-6 and TRBJ2-7; 10 bases map to TRBD2. Germline V gene lookup returns CDR1 SGHDT and CDR2 YYEEEE. The CDR3 sequence is 15 residues long. J was trimmed by 0 bases and V by 5 bases; bases with no gene match: 5. The CDR3 reads CASRQAGGSSYEQYF. Written as DNA, the CDR3 is TGTGCCAGCAGACAAGCGGGAGGGAGCTCCTACGAGCAGTACTTC.

The chain couples TRBV18 to TRBJ1-1; D is possibly TRBD1 (5 bases). The CDR3 is 16 amino acids. Germline V gives CDR1 KGHSH, CDR2 LQKENI. V was trimmed by 0 bases and J by 5 bases, leaving 16 bases between them. The CDR3 coding sequence is TGTGCCAGCTCACCACCAGGGGAGGGTATGGGAACTGAAGCTTTCTTT. It specifies CASSPPGEGMGTEAFF.

The chain employs TRBV19 and TRBJ2-3; D possibly corresponds to TRBD1 (5 bases). Looked up from germline, CDR1 is LNHDA and CDR2 is SQIVND (reference sequence). V lost 6 bases and J lost 0, with 13 bases in between. The CDR3 loop spans 15 amino acids. CDR3 DNA: TGTGCCAGTAGACCCCGACAGACAAGCACAGATACGCAGTATTTT. Encoded protein: CASRPRQTSTDTQYF.

This clone has a handful of counts. Other DNA sequences of this sample code for an identical CDR3. The chain employs TRBV5-4 and TRBJ2-5; D uncertain. The CDR3 covers 12 residues. V lost 0 bases and J lost 5, with 5 bases in between. Germline V gene data show CDR1 as SGHNT and CDR2 as YYREEE (reference sequence). CDR3 DNA: TGTGCCAGCAGCTTGGGTCGGGAGACCCAGTACTTC. Amino acids: CASSLGRETQYF.

V is TRBV6-1 and J is TRBJ1-5, with D possibly being TRBD1 (5 bases). CDR3 size: 17 residues. V dropped 0 bases and J dropped 0 bases, with 12 bases sitting between them. Germline-derived CDR1 and CDR2 are MNHNS and SASEGT. The chain's CDR3 is CASSEARTRDSNQPQHF. The CDR3 nucleotides read TGTGCCAGCAGTGAAGCGAGGACCAGGGATAGCAATCAGCCCCAGCATTTT.

The chain combines TRBV7-8 with TRBJ2-1; TRBD2 matches at 7 bases. This CDR3 spans 15 amino acids. The V gene end was trimmed by 5 bases and the J gene end by 8 bases; junction bases not matched to a gene: 12. Germline values: CDR1 SGHVS, CDR2 FQNEAQ. In DNA, the CDR3 is TGTGCCAGCAGCGCTCGGTTGGGGGAGGGCCATGAGCAGTTCTTC. Translating it yields CASSARLGEGHEQFF.

This clone was counted a few times. The chain joins TRBV28 to TRBJ1-5; no clear D gene. The CDR3 runs 17 residues. Germline assignment: CDR1 MDHEN and CDR2 SYDVKM. V was clipped by 5 bases and J by 4 bases, with 21 bases between them. CDR3 in amino acids: CASSTNLRGTGNQPQHF. CDR3 DNA sequence: TGTGCCAGCAGTACCAATCTCCGGGGTACTGGGAATCAGCCCCAGCATTTT.

The chain combines TRBV30 with TRBJ1-5; 8 nucleotides agree with TRBD1. The germline V gene has CDR1 GTSNPN and CDR2 SVGIG (reference sequence). The CDR3 extends over 14 amino acids. V was clipped by 5 bases and J by 3 bases; unmatched bases: 6. The CDR3 DNA follows: TGTGCCTGGGGCCACAGGGGGAACAATCAGCCCCAGCATTTT. Translating gives CAWGHRGNNQPQHF.

The chain joins TRBV7-8 to TRBJ1-2; D gene ambiguous. CDR1 and CDR2 (germline): SGHVS, FQNEAQ. Trimming pared 3 bases from V and 3 bases from J, leaving 11 bases between. The CDR3 spans 14 residues. The DNA for the CDR3 is TGTGCCAGCAGCTTCTCGGGGTTCGACTATGGCTACACCTTC. Translating gives CASSFSGFDYGYTF.

The chain is built from TRBV13 and TRBJ2-5; no definite D call. The CDR3 has 13 residues. CDR1 is PRHDT and CDR2 is FYEKMQ in the germline V gene (reference sequence). Trimming stripped 6 bases from V and 5 bases from J, with 13 bases between. The CDR3 DNA reads as TGTGCCAGCAGTCCGGCCCCGGGTGAGACCCAGTACTTC. It translates to CASSPAPGETQYF.

The V gene is TRBV30, the J gene TRBJ2-7; TRBD2 matches at 16 bases. The J segment lost 7 bases and the V segment lost 1 base, leaving 4 bases of the junction unmatched. The CDR3 sequence is 15 residues long. The germline CDR1 and CDR2 sequences are GTSNPN and SVGIG (reference sequence). The CDR3 DNA reads TGTGCCTGGAGTGAGGGACTAGCGGGAGGGGGGGAGCAGTACTTC. As protein: CAWSEGLAGGGEQYF.

This CDR3 is CASSLGGVLTTEAFF. CDR3 nucleotide sequence: TGTGCCAGCAGCTTAGGTGGAGTTCTTACGACTGAAGCTTTCTTT. The chain combines TRBV7-2 with TRBJ1-1; D ambiguous. The CDR3 is 15 residues long. The germline gives CDR1 SGHTA, CDR2 FQGNSA. The V end lost 1 base, the J end lost 5 bases, and 14 bases lay between the germline ends.

This chain links TRBV10-3 with TRBJ2-7; 10 bases agree with TRBD2. This CDR3 has 18 residues. Germline trimming cut 4 bases from V and 6 bases from J; bases unmatched to any gene: 18. Germline V gives CDR1 ENHRY, CDR2 SYGVKD. The DNA for the CDR3 is TGTGCCATCAGTGGGAAACTAGCGGGACTCCCCGGGGGACCCGAGCAGTACTTC. It encodes CAISGKLAGLPGGPEQYF.

This rearrangement joins TRBV5-6 to TRBJ2-5; 9 nucleotides line up with TRBD2. The CDR3 loop spans 17 amino acids. Germline V gene sequence: CDR1 SGHDT, CDR2 YYEEEE. The J segment lost 5 bases and the V segment lost 4 bases, leaving 15 bases of the junction unmatched. The CDR3 spells CASSRFGGGRAGETQYF. The CDR3 DNA reads as TGTGCCAGCAGCCGATTTGGGGGCGGGAGGGCCGGTGAGACCCAGTACTTC.

The chain has TRBV6-5 and TRBJ2-3; possibly TRBD1 for D (6 bases). CDR3 size: 14 residues. V was shortened by 4 bases and J by 3 bases, with 11 bases between the two germline ends. Germline values: CDR1 MNHEY, CDR2 SVGAGI. CDR3 region: CASSSGRGTDTQYF. CDR3 bases: TGTGCCAGCAGTTCGGGCAGGGGAACAGATACGCAGTATTTT.

To note about this clone: In the same sample, other DNA sequences code for this CDR3. The CDR3: CASSLGQGSGEQYF. The CDR3, as DNA: TGTGCCAGCAGCTTAGGGCAGGGATCTGGCGAGCAGTACTTC. The chain recombines TRBV11-3 with TRBJ2-7, with a weak D call TRBD1 (5 bases). Per the germline V gene, CDR1 is SGHNT and CDR2 is YENEEA. This CDR3 has 14 amino acids. Trimming left V 1 base short and J 6 bases short, with 13 bases between.